The 24 T cell receptor beta chains given below trace back to one sample, sequenced in a study of read filtering for tumor transcriptome and immune sequencing. From about 400 ng of RNA, a library with molecular barcoded alpha/delta and beta/gamma adaptors was made. MiXCR, applied by TCRdb to the reads, yields one record per CDR3 protein. The data show about 47,000 distinct CDR3 sequences, around 12% seen once. Source material: a population of CD138-negative cells sorted from bone marrow. The receptor source for this set is a donor at least 40 years old with multiple myeloma.

This clonotype was detected ten times or more. The chain uses TRBV30 and TRBJ2-1; D gene ambiguous. The V and J ends lost 0 bases and 4 bases respectively, with 10 bases between them. Germline V gene sequence: CDR1 GTSNPN, CDR2 SVGIG (reference sequence). The CDR3 length is 14 residues. CDR3 nucleotides: TGTGCCTGGAGTGTCGTGGCAGAGTACAATGAGCAGTTCTTC. Protein: CAWSVVAEYNEQFF.

This clonotype was seen repeatedly, ten times or more. V and J are TRBV28 and TRBJ2-2; a weak D match, TRBD1 (6 bases). Trimming left V 1 base short and J 1 base short, with 10 bases between. Germline CDR1 and CDR2: MDHEN and SYDVKM. The CDR3 is 16 amino acids. The CDR3 sequence is CASSLYPGVNTGELFF. CDR3 nucleotides: TGTGCCAGCAGTTTATACCCAGGGGTGAACACCGGGGAGCTGTTTTTT. The variable domain in full, completed from reference TRBV28 and TRBJ2-2, reads DVKVTQSSRYLVKRTGEKVFLECVQDMDHENMFWYRQDPGLGLRLIYFSYDVKMKEKGDIPEGYSVSREKKERFSLILESASTNQTSMYLCASSLYPGVNTGELFFGEGSRLTVL.

Note on this clonotype: Since the CDR3 does not end with the conserved phenylalanine or tryptophan, this likely comes from a read error. CDR3: CASSTSRRGSYNEQFS. The CDR3 DNA reads as TGTGCCAGCAGCACTAGCCGCCGGGGCTCCTATAATGAGCAGTTCTCC. The chain uses TRBV6-5 and TRBJ2-1, with D possibly matching TRBD2 (6 bases). The CDR3 totals 16 residues. In germline, CDR1 is MNHEY, CDR2 SVGAGI.

This clonotype has at least ten counts. CDR3 loop: CAIQVIGGVTEAFF. CDR3 DNA: TGTGCTATACAAGTTATCGGGGGAGTTACTGAAGCTTTCTTT. The rearrangement uses TRBV6-2 or TRBV6-3 and TRBJ1-1; maybe TRBD1 (5 bases). The length of the CDR3 is 14 residues. Looked up from germline, CDR1 is MNHEY and CDR2 is SVGEGT.

This clonotype appeared many times. The chain is built from TRBV29-1 and TRBJ1-2; D is unresolved. V was cut by 4 bases and J by 0 bases, with 3 bases left in between. The germline V gene has CDR1 SQVTM and CDR2 ANQGSEA. The CDR3 totals 11 residues. The CDR3 DNA follows: TGCAGCGTTGCAGCTAACTATGGCTACACCTTC. Protein: CSVAANYGYTF. The complete variable domain, with remaining parts taken from reference TRBV29-1 and TRBJ1-2, reads SAVISQKPSRDICQRGTSLTIQCQVDSQVTMMFWYRQQPGQSLTLIATANQGSEATYESGFVIDKFPISRPNLTFSTLTVSNMSPEDSSIYLCSVAANYGYTFGSGTRLTVV.

This clonotype was recorded at least ten times. The chain employs TRBV19 and TRBJ2-6, with no clear D. This CDR3 has 16 residues. Germline CDR1 is LNHDA and CDR2 is SQIVND (reference sequence). Trimming took 5 bases from V and 0 from J, leaving 11 bases between them. The CDR3 protein is CASSARVNSGANVLTF. CDR3 DNA: TGTGCCAGTAGTGCCCGAGTCAACTCTGGGGCCAACGTCCTGACTTTC.

This clonotype appeared many times. The gene calls are TRBV7-3 and TRBJ1-4; TRBD1 is a possible D gene (6 bases). V was pared by 3 bases and J by 4 bases, with 15 bases between. The CDR3 is 16 residues long. The germline gives CDR1 SGHTA, CDR2 FQGTGA. The chain's CDR3 is CASSFPRTAYNEKLFF. The CDR3 coding sequence is TGTGCCAGCAGCTTTCCAAGGACAGCCTATAATGAAAAACTGTTTTTT.

This clonotype was counted many times. The chain combines TRBV5-8 with TRBJ1-5; perhaps TRBD1 as D (5 bases). This CDR3 region has 16 residues. CDR1 is SGHTS and CDR2 is YDEGEE in the germline V gene. V was cut by 1 base and J by 2 bases, with 13 bases left in between. The chain's CDR3 is CASSLTWGVGNQPQHF. The DNA for the CDR3 is TGTGCCAGCAGCTTGACTTGGGGGGTGGGCAATCAGCCCCAGCATTTT.

The table lists this clonotype with many counts. The gene calls are TRBV9 and TRBJ2-3; 15 bases line up with TRBD2. V shed 2 bases, J shed 3 bases, and the junction held 1 base outside the gene matches. Germline loops: CDR1 SGDLS, CDR2 YYNGEE. This CDR3 region has 16 residues. CDR3 sequence reads: CASSVGLAGGTDTQYF. The CDR3 region has the DNA TGTGCCAGCAGCGTGGGACTAGCGGGAGGAACAGATACGCAGTATTTT.

Turning to this clonotype: Because the CDR3 is missing its conserved closing phenylalanine or tryptophan, this is likely a read error. The chain is built from TRBV3-1 and TRBJ2-7, with 7 bases matching TRBD1. Germline V gene sequence: CDR1 LGHDT, CDR2 YNNKEL (reference sequence). V trimming: 4 bases; J trimming: 3 bases; junction bases outside the gene matches: 6. This CDR3 spans 14 amino acids. Here the CDR3 reads CASSPWDSDYEQYS. CDR3 in DNA: TGTGCCAGCAGCCCATGGGACAGTGACTACGAGCAGTACTCC.

This clonotype has a count of ten or more. Here the CDR3 reads CASSPAGRGAETQYF. CDR3 nucleotides: TGTGCCAGCAGCCCGGCGGGCAGGGGAGCTGAGACCCAGTACTTC. The chain couples TRBV3-2 to TRBJ2-5; the table names TRBD1, a call not compared with the DNA. TRBV3-2 is listed as a pseudogene. The CDR3 is 15 residues long.

This clonotype was counted ten times or more. This chain uses TRBV18 with TRBJ2-7; D not certain. Looked up from germline, CDR1 is KGHSH and CDR2 is LQKENI. V was cut by 2 bases and J by 7 bases, with 12 bases left in between. This CDR3 is 13 amino acids long. CDR3 region: CASSPGAGEEQYF. DNA of the CDR3: TGTGCCAGCTCACCAGGCGCTGGTGAGGAGCAGTACTTC. Full variable domain (missing parts from reference TRBV18 and TRBJ2-7): NAGVMQNPRHLVRRRGQEARLRCSPMKGHSHVYWYRQLPEEGLKFMVYLQKENIIDESGMPKERFSAEFPKEGPSILRIQQVVRGDSAAYFCASSPGAGEEQYFGPGTRLTVT.

This clonotype was counted ten times or more. An end of the junction differs from the germline gene, which may be a read error. The rearrangement uses TRBV7-2 and TRBJ2-1; 14 bases align to TRBD2. The CDR3 spans 15 residues. Germline V gene lookup returns CDR1 SGHTA and CDR2 FQGNSA. The CDR3 DNA reads as TGTGCCAGCCAAGAGTTTGGTGGACTAGCGGGAGGAGGAATCTTC. The encoded protein is CASQEFGGLAGGGIF.

This clonotype was detected ten times or more. The rearrangement joins TRBV10-3 to TRBJ1-4, with 10 bases matching TRBD1. CDR3 size: 15 residues. Germline V gene data show CDR1 as ENHRY and CDR2 as SYGVKD. V was pared by 4 bases and J by 6 bases, with 5 bases of the junction left unmatched. The chain's CDR3 is CAISGETGGDEKLFF. The CDR3, as DNA: TGTGCCATCAGTGGGGAGACAGGGGGCGATGAAAAACTGTTTTTT.

This clonotype appeared many times. The V and J genes are TRBV5-1 and TRBJ2-1; 7 bases map to TRBD2. The CDR3 loop spans 15 amino acids. Unmatched junction bases numbered 8, after V lost 4 bases and J lost 4 bases. Per the germline V gene, CDR1 is SGHRS and CDR2 is YFSETQ. In DNA, the CDR3 is TGCGCCAGCAGCCCCAGCGGGATGACGTACAATGAGCAGTTCTTC. Protein product: CASSPSGMTYNEQFF.

This clonotype was observed many times. This chain links TRBV12-3 or TRBV12-4 with TRBJ2-2, with 8 bases that match TRBD2. This CDR3 is 16 amino acids long. J lost 6 bases, V lost 7 bases, and 13 bases had no gene match. CDR3 DNA: TGTGCCAGCACCCCCGGAGGGACTAGAGCGCCCGGGGAGCTGTTTTTT. As protein: CASTPGGTRAPGELFF.

Ten or more counts support this clonotype. The chain uses TRBV20-1 and TRBJ2-7; D uncertain. CDR1 DFQATT and CDR2 SNEGSKA come from the germline V gene (reference sequence). This CDR3 has 12 residues. The V end lost 1 base, the J end lost 0 bases, and 4 bases lay between the germline ends. This chain's CDR3 is CSARGRSYEQYF. Written as DNA, the CDR3 is TGCAGTGCTAGAGGGCGCTCCTACGAGCAGTACTTC.

This clonotype was recorded at least ten times. The V gene is TRBV7-3, the J gene TRBJ2-1; no clear D gene. Trimming left V 0 bases short and J 8 bases short, with 17 bases between. There are 16 residues in the CDR3. CDR1 SGHTA and CDR2 FQGTGA come from the germline V gene. CDR3 nucleotide sequence: TGTGCCAGCAGCTTAACGGGTCGTTCATCCACCGATGAGCAGTTCTTC. Translating gives CASSLTGRSSTDEQFF.

The sample holds many counts of this clonotype. The rearrangement joins TRBV20-1 to TRBJ2-3; D ambiguous. The V gene lost 6 bases and the J gene lost 5 bases, with 9 bases spanning the gap. The CDR3 has 11 residues. CDR1 is DFQATT and CDR2 is SNEGSKA in the germline V gene (reference sequence). CDR3 protein: CSAPILDTQYF. The CDR3 DNA reads TGCAGTGCGCCGATTTTAGATACGCAGTATTTT.

This clonotype was counted at least ten times. V is TRBV5-6 and J is TRBJ2-1; 11 bases are a match to TRBD1. The CDR3 length is 15 residues. Looked up from germline, CDR1 is SGHDT and CDR2 is YYEEEE. The J segment lost 8 bases and the V segment lost 3 bases, leaving 7 bases of the junction unmatched. CDR3 region: CASSSGTGGMYEQFF. The CDR3 bases are TGTGCCAGCAGCTCCGGGACAGGGGGTATGTATGAGCAGTTCTTC. The variable domain in full, with the rest retrieved from reference TRBV5-6 and TRBJ2-1, is DAGVTQSPTHLIKTRGQQVTLRCSPKSGHDTVSWYQQALGQGPQFIFQYYEEEERQRGNFPDRFSGHQFPNYSSELNVNALLLGDSALYLCASSSGTGGMYEQFFGPGTRLTVL.

Ten or more counts support this clonotype. The rearrangement uses TRBV7-9 and TRBJ1-1; 9 bases are a match to TRBD1. The CDR3 length is 14 residues. Germline V gene sequence: CDR1 SEHNR, CDR2 FQNEAQ (reference sequence). Losses at the gene ends were 7 bases for V and 6 bases for J; bases not matched to a gene: 9. The CDR3 DNA is TGTGCCAGCACCCAGGACAGGGGAGTCTCTGAAGCTTTCTTT. Protein: CASTQDRGVSEAFF. Full variable domain (missing parts from reference TRBV7-9 and TRBJ1-1): DTGVSQNPRHKITKRGQNVTFRCDPISEHNRLYWYRQTLGQGPEFLTYFQNEAQLEKSRLLSDRFSAERPKGSFSTLEIQRTEQGDSAMYLCASTQDRGVSEAFFGQGTRLTVV.

A note on this clonotype: One end of the junction fails to match germline, which may point to a read error. This chain connects TRBV29-1 to TRBJ2-1; maybe TRBD2 (5 bases). TRBJ2-7 explains the end of the DNA better; the J call may be wrong. The V gene's germline CDR1 is SQVTM and CDR2 ANQGSEA. The CDR3 has 15 residues. The CDR3 DNA follows: TGCCGCGTTGTTGGTGGGAGAACCTCCTACAATGAGCAGTACTTC. This translates into CRVVGGRTSYNEQYF.

The table lists this clonotype with many counts. The genes are TRBV6-2 or TRBV6-3 and TRBJ1-2; D is unclear. CDR1 is MNHEY, CDR2 SVGEGT, per germline. The CDR3 covers 13 residues. V was cut by 4 bases and J by 3 bases, with 9 bases left in between. The CDR3 sequence is CASSLRRHYGYTF. CDR3 nucleotide sequence: TGTGCCAGCAGTTTACGGAGACACTATGGCTACACCTTC.

This clonotype has a count of ten or more. The CDR3 DNA reads as TGCAGCGTTGCGGGGGGACTAGCGAGGAGCTCCTACAATGAGCAGTTCTTC. This sequence encodes CSVAGGLARSSYNEQFF. V usage is TRBV29-1 and J usage is TRBJ2-1; 10 positions match TRBD2. V was clipped by 4 bases and J by 0 bases; unmatched bases: 9. This CDR3 is 17 amino acids long. Germline CDR1 is SQVTM and CDR2 is ANQGSEA.